The present TCR beta chain was sequenced within a study of neurological immune-mediated disorders. Study results and caveats: The highest TCR clonal expansion occurred in HTLV-1-associated myelopathy; multiple sclerosis fell below healthy controls. When repertoires were grouped phylogenetically, those of 18 of 34 multiple sclerosis patients fell into one related-CDR3 cluster, a possible signature.

The CDR3 totals 13 residues. From germline, CDR1 is MNHEY and CDR2 SVGAGI. Comments on this clonotype: What it binds is unknown. With a much larger clone just one base away, this may be a read error.

Using its own MiXCR run on the 5' RACE reads, TCRdb lists one record per CDR3 protein. The table includes 90,000 to 150,000 distinct CDR3 sequences, around 3% detected once. This sequence joins TRBV6-5 and TRBJ1-5, with D uncertain. Sequenced sample: PBMCs. This receptor was identified in a woman in her twenties or thirties with multiple sclerosis. In nucleotides, the CDR3 is TGTGCCAGCAGGAAGGGTAGCAATCCGCCCCAGCATTTT. Translation gives CASRKGSNPPQHF.